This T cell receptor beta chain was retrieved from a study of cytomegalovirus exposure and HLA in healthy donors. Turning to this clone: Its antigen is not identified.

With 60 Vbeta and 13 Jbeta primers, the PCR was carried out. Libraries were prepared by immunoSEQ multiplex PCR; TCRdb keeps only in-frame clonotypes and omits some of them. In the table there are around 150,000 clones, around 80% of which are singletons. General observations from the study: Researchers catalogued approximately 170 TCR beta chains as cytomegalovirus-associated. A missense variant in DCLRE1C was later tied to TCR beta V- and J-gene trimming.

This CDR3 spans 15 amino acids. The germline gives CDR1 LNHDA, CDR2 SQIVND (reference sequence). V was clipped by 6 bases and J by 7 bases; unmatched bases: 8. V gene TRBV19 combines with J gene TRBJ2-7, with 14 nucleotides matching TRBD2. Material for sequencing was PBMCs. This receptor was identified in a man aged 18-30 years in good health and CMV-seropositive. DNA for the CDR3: TGTGCCAGTAGGGAGGGACTAGCGGGAGCTAAGGAGCAGTACTTC. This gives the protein CASREGLAGAKEQYF.